This is a list of T cell receptor beta chains from one sample in a study of T cells in Graves' hyperthyroidism and ophthalmopathy. TCRdb reanalysed the multiplex PCR reads using MiXCR and keeps one entry per CDR3 protein. The sample has 300,000 or so distinct CDR3 sequences, around 16% seen once. The sequenced material came from blood. The receptor source for this set is a man aged 30 to 45 with Graves' hyperthyroidism. Both conserved end residues are part of each CDR3. D genes are given only for firm matches. Size is stated for part of the rows, as once, few or many counts, or as a class when the clone is expanded.

J gene,D gene,V gene,clone size,CDR3 protein,CDR3 DNA
TRBJ2-5,-,TRBV11-1,few,CASTPSIRGEETQYF,TGTGCCAGCACCCCGTCCATCAGGGGAGAAGAGACCCAGTACTTC
TRBJ2-2,TRBD2,TRBV20-1,-,CSARDDVAGGTRELFF,TGCAGTGCTAGAGATGACGTGGCGGGAGGGACCCGGGAGCTGTTTTTT
TRBJ2-7,TRBD2,TRBV5-1,few,CASSSGPGAGGSSYEQYF,TGCGCCAGCAGCTCTGGTCCGGGGGCGGGGGGTTCTTCCTACGAGCAGTACTTC
TRBJ2-2,TRBD1,TRBV12-3/TRBV12-4,-,CASSRQGPFGELFF,TGTGCCAGCAGTAGACAGGGCCCTTTCGGGGAGCTGTTTTTT
TRBJ2-7,TRBD2,TRBV24-1,-,CATRTSGSGEQYF,TGTGCCACCAGGACTAGCGGGAGTGGCGAGCAGTACTTC
TRBJ1-4,-,TRBV12-3/TRBV12-4,many,CASTMGTNEKLFF,TGTGCCAGCACGATGGGCACTAATGAAAAACTGTTTTTT
TRBJ2-6,TRBD2,TRBV5-6,many,CASSAGGPGANVLTF,TGTGCCAGCAGCGCGGGGGGGCCTGGGGCCAACGTCCTGACTTTC
TRBJ1-6,-,TRBV12-3/TRBV12-4,many,CASLVTKGSPLHF,TGTGCCAGCCTAGTTACTAAGGGGTCACCCCTCCACTTT
TRBJ2-1,-,TRBV12-5,many,CASALGGADEQFF,TGTGCTAGTGCCTTGGGTGGGGCCGATGAGCAGTTCTTC
TRBJ1-1,-,TRBV12-3/TRBV12-4,many,CASRQQAGAFF,TGTGCCAGCAGACAACAGGCGGGAGCTTTCTTT
TRBJ1-2,-,TRBV7-9,many,CASSLAGANYGYTF,TGTGCCAGCAGCCTCGCGGGGGCGAACTATGGCTACACCTTC
TRBJ2-1,TRBD1,TRBV28,many,CASSFDRGPYNEQFF,TGTGCCAGCAGTTTTGACAGGGGGCCTTACAATGAGCAGTTCTTC
TRBJ1-3,-,TRBV12-3/TRBV12-4,-,CASSQGTGNTIYF,TGTGCCAGCAGTCAGGGTACGGGAAACACCATATATTTT
TRBJ2-3,TRBD2,TRBV20-1,-,CSALGLAGDRDTQYF,TGCAGTGCTCTGGGACTAGCGGGAGATAGAGATACGCAGTATTTT
TRBJ2-1,-,TRBV11-2,many,CASSSDSFSYNEQFF,TGTGCCAGCAGCTCGGACTCCTTTTCCTACAATGAGCAGTTCTTC
TRBJ2-7,-,TRBV4-1,-,CASSQIPTPGTYEQYF,TGCGCCAGCAGCCAGATACCTACCCCCGGGACCTACGAGCAGTACTTC
TRBJ1-4,-,TRBV20-1,many,CSARMGLVSEKLFF,TGCAGTGCTAGGATGGGTCTTGTGAGCGAAAAACTGTTTTTT
TRBJ1-1,-,TRBV5-5,once,CASSTGQGPLAFF,TGTGCCAGCAGCACCGGACAAGGACCCTTAGCTTTCTTT
TRBJ2-7,TRBD1,TRBV10-3,many,CAISGRDRPYEQYF,TGTGCCATCAGTGGCCGGGACAGGCCCTACGAGCAGTACTTC
TRBJ2-5,-,TRBV10-3,many,CAISESPGGTPRTQYF,TGTGCCATCAGTGAGTCGCCAGGGGGGACACCGCGGACCCAGTACTTC